The T cell receptor (gamma chain) under discussion was sequenced for a study of Vδ1+ human thymocytes. Worth noting for this clone: The antigen remains unidentified. Other DNA sequences from this sample encode an identical CDR3 as well.

Study observations and caveats: Thymic TRG and TRD repertoires appeared highly polyclonal. Thymic delta-chain repertoires held roughly 20% Vdelta2 sequences and few Vdelta3, despite high sort purity. Many TRG clonotypes were shared between donors; TRD repertoires were essentially private.

Thymocytes were sorted as CD3+ TCRVdelta1+ TCRVdelta2- after alphabeta T cell depletion. Vdelta1+ thymocyte sorts reached between roughly 97% and 99.6% purity. The template was reverse-transcribed extracted RNA. CDR3 amplicons came from multiplex PCR with pooled V-gene forward and constant-region reverse primers. TCRdb reanalyzed the multiplex PCR reads using CATT. The sample has more than 25,000 gamma-chain clones; around 18% are singletons. V lost 1 base to trimming and J lost 2 bases; unmatched junction nucleotides: 4. In germline, CDR1 is EGSNGY, CDR2 YDSYNSKV. The CDR3 has 15 amino acids. The V gene is TRGV2, the J gene TRGJP2. The clonotype comes from a boy under two years old who had congenital heart surgery. The sequenced sample consisted of Vdelta1+ gamma-delta thymocytes from the thymus. Described subset: FACS-sorted CD3+ TCRalphabeta- TCRVdelta1+ TCRVdelta2- thymocytes. This chain's CDR3 is CATWDGPSSDWIKTF. The CDR3 DNA reads as TGTGCCACCTGGGACGGCCCCAGTAGTGATTGGATCAAGACGTTT.